The 18 T cell receptor beta chains below come from one sample, sequenced in a study of regulatory T cells in long-lasting Graves disease. The time point denotes: newly diagnosed GD, antithyroid drugs for less than 3 months. TCR sequences were obtained from RNA taken from PBMCs. According to the study, TCR beta libraries were built with iRepertoire HTBI primers and CDR3-region Arm-PCR. TCRdb itself ran the multiplex PCR reads through MiXCR, one entry per CDR3 protein. The data show 200,000 to 250,000 distinct CDR3 sequences, about 18% seen once. The sample was peripheral blood mononuclear cells (PBMCs), taken at new diagnosis, from a patient treated with antithyroid drugs. The receptors come from a female donor with Graves disease.

This clonotype showed up many times. The gene calls are TRBV20-1 and TRBJ1-1; TRBD1 might be the D (6 bases). The CDR3 spans 14 residues. Germline-derived CDR1 and CDR2 are DFQATT and SNEGSKA (reference sequence). V lost 5 bases to trimming and J lost 7 bases, with 20 bases between them. This CDR3 is CSAEDRTGDLEAFF. CDR3 in DNA: TGCAGTGCTGAAGACAGGACGGGGGACCTTGAAGCTTTCTTT.

This clonotype was seen ten or more times. The rearrangement uses TRBV28 and TRBJ1-2; 11 bases match TRBD1. Trimming removed 6 bases from V and 8 bases from J; junction bases left unmatched: 11. CDR1 is MDHEN, CDR2 SYDVKM, per germline. This CDR3 has 15 residues. DNA for the CDR3: TGTGCCAGCAGCAGAGGGACAGGGGGAATCCAAGGCTACACCTTC. Encoded protein: CASSRGTGGIQGYTF.

This clonotype was picked up many times. The rearrangement links TRBV19 to TRBJ1-6, with D possibly being TRBD1 (5 bases). V lost 6 bases to trimming and J lost 14 bases, with 20 bases between them. The germline gives CDR1 LNHDA, CDR2 SQIVND (reference sequence). This CDR3 has 14 amino acids. CDR3 loop: CASSPGLLNSALHF. Written as DNA, the CDR3 is TGTGCCAGTAGCCCGGGACTCCTTAATTCGGCCCTCCACTTT.

Note on this clonotype: This is likely an artifact of a read error, given a far larger clone one base away. The rearrangement uses TRBV12-3 or TRBV12-4 and TRBJ2-5; D may be TRBD1 (6 bases). The end of the DNA aligns better with TRBJ2-1, so the J call may be wrong. CDR3 length: 15 residues. CDR3 sequence reads: CASSERIGGYNEQFF. The CDR3 region has the DNA TGTGCCAGCAGTGAAAGGATAGGGGGATACAATGAGCAGTTCTTC.

This clonotype was observed many times. This chain's CDR3 is CASSEWVTSGSTDTQYF. CDR3 DNA sequence: TGTGCCAGCAGTGAATGGGTAACTAGCGGTTCCACAGATACGCAGTATTTT. The rearrangement joins TRBV6-1 to TRBJ2-3; TRBD2 matches 8 bases. The CDR3 runs to 17 residues. V lost 2 bases and J lost 2; bases outside the gene matches: 9. From germline, CDR1 is MNHNS and CDR2 SASEGT.

V is TRBV2 and J is TRBJ2-4; D gene unclear. This CDR3 spans 14 amino acids. Germline V gene lookup returns CDR1 SNHLY and CDR2 FYNNEI. V was shortened by 3 bases and J by 8 bases, with 14 bases between the two germline ends. The CDR3 DNA follows: TGTGCCAGCAGTGATGGCGTAGGGCTGCACATTCAGTACTTC. This gives the protein CASSDGVGLHIQYF.

This clonotype was detected ten times or more. The rearrangement joins TRBV11-2 to TRBJ1-2; D may be TRBD1 (6 bases). V shed 0 bases and J shed 0 bases, with 17 bases lying between them. The CDR3 is made up of 18 amino acids. Germline assignment: CDR1 SGHAT and CDR2 FQNNGV. This CDR3 is CASSLDRRIQGANYGYTF. The CDR3 DNA is TGTGCCAGCAGCTTAGACCGAAGGATACAGGGAGCTAACTATGGCTACACCTTC.

Ten or more counts support this clonotype. This rearrangement joins TRBV6-1 to TRBJ2-2, with unresolved D. CDR1 MNHNS and CDR2 SASEGT come from the germline V gene. Trimming removed 6 bases at V and 6 bases at J, with 17 bases between. There are 15 residues in the CDR3. The CDR3: CASRDGPPASGELFF. The CDR3 DNA reads as TGTGCCAGCAGAGACGGACCGCCCGCGTCCGGGGAGCTGTTTTTT.

This clonotype appeared many times. The chain uses TRBV18 and TRBJ1-1; D unclear. V was trimmed by 3 bases and J by 1 base, leaving 9 bases between them. There are 14 residues in the CDR3. The germline CDR1 and CDR2 sequences are KGHSH and LQKENI. The CDR3 sequence is CASSPGVKNTEAFF. Written as DNA, the CDR3 is TGTGCCAGCTCACCTGGAGTAAAGAACACTGAAGCTTTCTTT.

At least ten counts were recorded for this clonotype. The V and J genes are TRBV11-1 and TRBJ1-4; D is perhaps TRBD1 (5 bases). Between the trimmed V and J ends, which lost 4 bases and 10 bases, there was a span of 19 bases. Germline CDR1 and CDR2: SGHAT and FQDESV (reference sequence). The CDR3 extends over 15 amino acids. The CDR3: CASSSGAAAVGKLFF. CDR3 DNA sequence: TGTGCCAGCAGCTCCGGGGCGGCAGCCGTTGGAAAACTGTTTTTT. Together with reference TRBV11-1 and TRBJ1-4, the CDR3 gives the full variable domain: EAEVAQSPRYKITEKSQAVAFWCDPISGHATLYWYRQILGQGPELLVQFQDESVVDDSQLPKDRFSAERLKGVDSTLKIQPAELGDSAMYLCASSSGAAAVGKLFFGSGTQLSVL.

This clonotype has ten or more counts. V gene TRBV12-3 or TRBV12-4 combines with J gene TRBJ2-1; TRBD2 matches at 12 bases. This CDR3 has 15 residues. V lost 4 bases to trimming and J lost 8 bases; unmatched junction nucleotides: 6. The CDR3 here is CASSYSSGRGDEQFF. The CDR3 DNA reads as TGTGCCAGCAGTTACTCTAGCGGGAGGGGCGATGAGCAGTTCTTC.

The chain employs TRBV3-1 and TRBJ1-3, with TRBD1 identical over 8 bases. The CDR3 extends over 18 amino acids. V gave up 0 bases and J gave up 0 bases; unmatched junction bases: 7. Germline V gene lookup returns CDR1 LGHDT and CDR2 YNNKEL (reference sequence). The CDR3 is CASSQDPGTGTSGNTIYF. As DNA, the CDR3 is TGTGCCAGCAGCCAAGATCCGGGGACAGGTACCTCTGGAAACACCATATATTTT.

This clonotype showed up many times. The V and J genes are TRBV29-1 and TRBJ2-7, with 7 bases identical to TRBD2. Trimming cost V 5 bases and J 0 bases; bases outside gene matches: 10. The CDR3 covers 15 residues. In germline, CDR1 is SQVTM, CDR2 ANQGSEA. The CDR3 region has the DNA TGCAGCGTTCGGCTAGCGGTCACGAGCTCCTACGAGCAGTACTTC. It encodes CSVRLAVTSSYEQYF.

In this sample, this clonotype turned up many times. V and J are TRBV30 and TRBJ1-5, with D hard to call. The germline V and J ends were trimmed by 0 bases and 11 bases, with 14 bases remaining between them. Germline loops: CDR1 GTSNPN, CDR2 SVGIG (reference sequence). The CDR3 spans 13 residues. CDR3 bases: TGTGCCTGGAGTGTTACGGTGGATGGAACCCAGCATTTT. Its translation: CAWSVTVDGTQHF. Full variable domain (rest looked up from reference TRBV30 and TRBJ1-5): SQTIHQWPATLVQPVGSPLSLECTVEGTSNPNLYWYRQAAGRGLQLLFYSVGIGQISSEVPQNLSASRPQDRQFILSSKKLLLSDSGFYLCAWSVTVDGTQHFGDGTRLSIL.

The CDR3 reads CASSLEMSADTQYF. The CDR3 coding sequence is TGTGCCAGCAGCTTAGAAATGAGTGCAGATACGCAGTATTTT. V and J are TRBV11-3 and TRBJ2-3; D not certain. Germline lookup yields CDR1 SGHNT and CDR2 YENEEA. V was cut by 0 bases and J by 4 bases, with 8 bases left in between. The CDR3 loop spans 14 amino acids.

In this sample, this clonotype turned up a few times. At one of its ends the junction is not consistent with the germline gene, which may arise from a read error. The V gene is TRBV7-3, the J gene TRBJ2-3; D perhaps matches TRBD2 (5 bases). This CDR3 spans 15 amino acids. Germline values: CDR1 SGHTA, CDR2 FQGTGA. The CDR3 region is CASSPRPSSTDAQYF. The CDR3 nucleotides are TGTGCCAGCAGCCCTCGACCTTCTAGCACAGATGCGCAGTATTTT.

In its sample, this clonotype was seen many times. The V and J genes are TRBV19 and TRBJ2-1, with D perhaps given as TRBD1 or TRBD2 (5 bases each). CDR1 LNHDA and CDR2 SQIVND come from the germline V gene (reference sequence). V dropped 3 bases and J dropped 3 bases, with 9 bases sitting between them. The CDR3 loop spans 14 amino acids. CDR3 in DNA: TGTGCCAGTAGTATTGGGGACCTCTACAATGAGCAGTTCTTC. This codes for CASSIGDLYNEQFF.

In this sample, this clonotype turned up many times. The chain couples TRBV30 to TRBJ1-6; D is ambiguous. V lost 2 bases, J lost 0 bases, and 14 bases lay in between. From germline, CDR1 is GTSNPN and CDR2 SVGIG (reference sequence). The CDR3 runs to 17 residues. The CDR3, as DNA: TGTGCCTGGAGTCGAACCGCCCCGAGCTCCTATAATTCACCCCTCCACTTT. Its translation: CAWSRTAPSSYNSPLHF.